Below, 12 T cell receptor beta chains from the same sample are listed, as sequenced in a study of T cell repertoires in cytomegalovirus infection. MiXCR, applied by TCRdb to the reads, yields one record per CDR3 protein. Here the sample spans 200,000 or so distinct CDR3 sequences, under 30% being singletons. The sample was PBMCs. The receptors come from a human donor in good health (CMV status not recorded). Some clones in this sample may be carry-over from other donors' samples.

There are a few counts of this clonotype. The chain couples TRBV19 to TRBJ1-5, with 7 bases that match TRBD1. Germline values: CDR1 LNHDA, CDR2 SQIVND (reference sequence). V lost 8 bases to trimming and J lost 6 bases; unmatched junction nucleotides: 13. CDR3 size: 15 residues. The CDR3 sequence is CASGTIEGAGQPQHF. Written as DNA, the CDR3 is TGTGCCAGTGGTACGATAGAGGGGGCAGGTCAGCCCCAGCATTTT. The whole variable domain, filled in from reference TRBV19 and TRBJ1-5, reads DGGITQSPKYLFRKEGQNVTLSCEQNLNHDAMYWYRQDPGQGLRLIYYSQIVNDFQKGDIAEGYSVSREKKESFPLTVTSAQKNPTAFYLCASGTIEGAGQPQHFGDGTRLSIL.

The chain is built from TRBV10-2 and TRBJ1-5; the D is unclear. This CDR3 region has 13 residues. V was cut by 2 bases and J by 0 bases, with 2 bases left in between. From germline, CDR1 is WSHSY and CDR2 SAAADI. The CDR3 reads CASSENSNQPQHF. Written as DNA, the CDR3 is TGCGCCAGCAGTGAGAATAGCAATCAGCCCCAGCATTTT.

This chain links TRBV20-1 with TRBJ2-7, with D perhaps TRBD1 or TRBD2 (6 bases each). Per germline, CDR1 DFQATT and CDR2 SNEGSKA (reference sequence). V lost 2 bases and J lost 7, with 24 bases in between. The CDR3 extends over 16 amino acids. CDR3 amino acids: CSARSHSGQGRREQYF. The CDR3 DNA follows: TGCAGTGCTAGATCTCATTCAGGGCAGGGGAGGAGGGAGCAGTACTTC.

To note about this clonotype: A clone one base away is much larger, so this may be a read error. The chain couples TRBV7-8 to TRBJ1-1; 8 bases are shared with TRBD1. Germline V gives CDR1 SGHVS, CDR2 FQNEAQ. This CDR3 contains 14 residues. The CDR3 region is CASGFRGRGTEAFF. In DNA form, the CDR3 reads TGTGCCAGCGGCTTCAGGGGGCGAGGCACTGAAGCTTTCTTT.

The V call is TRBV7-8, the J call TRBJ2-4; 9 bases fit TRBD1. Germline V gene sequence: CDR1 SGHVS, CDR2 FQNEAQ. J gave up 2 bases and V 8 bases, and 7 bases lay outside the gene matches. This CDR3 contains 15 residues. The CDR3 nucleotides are TGTGCCAGCGGACTCGACAGGGGGACCAAAAACATTCAGTACTTC. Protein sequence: CASGLDRGTKNIQYF.

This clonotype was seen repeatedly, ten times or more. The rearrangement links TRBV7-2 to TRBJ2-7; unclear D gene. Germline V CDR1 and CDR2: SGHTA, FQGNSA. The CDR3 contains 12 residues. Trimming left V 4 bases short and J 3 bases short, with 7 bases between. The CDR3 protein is CASSSPLYEQYF. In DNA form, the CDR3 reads TGTGCCAGCAGCTCCCCCCTCTACGAGCAGTACTTC.

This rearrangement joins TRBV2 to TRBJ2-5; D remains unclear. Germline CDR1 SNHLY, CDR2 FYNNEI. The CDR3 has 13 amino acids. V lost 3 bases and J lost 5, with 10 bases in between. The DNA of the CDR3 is TGTGCCAGCAGTGAGGGTCGCCAGGAGACCCAGTACTTC. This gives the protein CASSEGRQETQYF.

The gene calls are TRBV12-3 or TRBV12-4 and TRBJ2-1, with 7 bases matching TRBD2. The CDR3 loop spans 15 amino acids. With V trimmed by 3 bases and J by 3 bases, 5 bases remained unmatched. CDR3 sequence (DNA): TGTGCCAGCAGTTTCGGAGCGGGGAACTACAATGAGCAGTTCTTC. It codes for CASSFGAGNYNEQFF.

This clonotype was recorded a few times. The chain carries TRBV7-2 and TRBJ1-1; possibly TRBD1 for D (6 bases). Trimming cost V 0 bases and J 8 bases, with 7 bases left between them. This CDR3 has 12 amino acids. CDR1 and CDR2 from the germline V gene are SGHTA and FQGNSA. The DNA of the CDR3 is TGTGCCAGCAGCTTAGCCGACAGGGAAGCTTTCTTT. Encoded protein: CASSLADREAFF.

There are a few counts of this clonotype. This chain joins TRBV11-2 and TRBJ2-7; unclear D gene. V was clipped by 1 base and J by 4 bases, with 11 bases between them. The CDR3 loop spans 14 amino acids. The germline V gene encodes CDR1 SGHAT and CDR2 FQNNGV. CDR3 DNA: TGTGCCAGCAGCTTAGCTCGGATAGGTTACGAGCAGTACTTC. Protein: CASSLARIGYEQYF.

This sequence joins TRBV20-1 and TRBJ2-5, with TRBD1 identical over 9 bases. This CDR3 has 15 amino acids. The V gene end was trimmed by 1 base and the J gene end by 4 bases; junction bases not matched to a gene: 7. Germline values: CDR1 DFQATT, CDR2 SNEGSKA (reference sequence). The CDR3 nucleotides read TGCAGTGCTAGAGCGGGACAGGGCAATTTAGAGACCCAGTACTTC. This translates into CSARAGQGNLETQYF.

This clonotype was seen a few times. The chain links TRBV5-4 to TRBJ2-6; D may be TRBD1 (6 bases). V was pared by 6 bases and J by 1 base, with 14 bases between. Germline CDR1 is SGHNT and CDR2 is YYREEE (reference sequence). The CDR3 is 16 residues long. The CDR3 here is CASTSDRLSGANVLTF. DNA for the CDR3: TGTGCCAGCACCTCGGACAGACTATCTGGGGCCAACGTCCTGACTTTC.